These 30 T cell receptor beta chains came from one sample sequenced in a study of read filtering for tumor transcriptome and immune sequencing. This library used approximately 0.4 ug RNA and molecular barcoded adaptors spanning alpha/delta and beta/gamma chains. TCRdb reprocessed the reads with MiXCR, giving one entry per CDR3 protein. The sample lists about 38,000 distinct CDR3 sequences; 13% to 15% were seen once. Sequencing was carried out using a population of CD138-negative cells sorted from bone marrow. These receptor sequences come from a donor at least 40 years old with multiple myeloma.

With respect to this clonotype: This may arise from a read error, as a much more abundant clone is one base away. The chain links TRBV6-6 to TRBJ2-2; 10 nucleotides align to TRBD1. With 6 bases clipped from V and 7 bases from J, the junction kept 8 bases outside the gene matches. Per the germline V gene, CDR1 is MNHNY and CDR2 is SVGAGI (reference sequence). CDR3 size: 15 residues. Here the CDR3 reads CASSRQGAVIGELFF. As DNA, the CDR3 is TGTGCCAGCAGCCGACAGGGGGCGGTCATCGGGGAGCTGTTTTTT.

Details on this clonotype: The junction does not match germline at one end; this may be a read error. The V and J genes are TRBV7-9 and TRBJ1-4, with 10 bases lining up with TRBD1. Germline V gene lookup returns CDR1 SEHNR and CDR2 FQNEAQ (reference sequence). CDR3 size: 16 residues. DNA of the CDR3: TGTGCCAGCAGCTACTCCCGGACAGGGGGGAGTGAAAAACTGCTTTTT. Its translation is CASSYSRTGGSEKLLF.

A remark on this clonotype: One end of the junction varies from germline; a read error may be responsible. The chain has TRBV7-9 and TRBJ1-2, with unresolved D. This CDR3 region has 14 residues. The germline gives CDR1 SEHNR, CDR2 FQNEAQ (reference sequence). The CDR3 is CASRLGPANYGYTF. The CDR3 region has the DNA TGTGCCAGCAGATTAGGGCCGGCTAACTATGGCTACACCTTC.

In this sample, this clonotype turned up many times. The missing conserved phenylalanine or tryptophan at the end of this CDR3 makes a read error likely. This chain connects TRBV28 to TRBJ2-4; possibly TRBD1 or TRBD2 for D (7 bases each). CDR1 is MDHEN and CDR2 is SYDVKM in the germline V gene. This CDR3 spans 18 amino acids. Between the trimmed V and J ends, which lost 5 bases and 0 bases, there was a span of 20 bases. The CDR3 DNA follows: TGTGCCAGCAGTCCACGTCGAGACAGGGAGGGAGCCAAAAACATTCAGTACCTC. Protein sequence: CASSPRRDREGAKNIQYL.

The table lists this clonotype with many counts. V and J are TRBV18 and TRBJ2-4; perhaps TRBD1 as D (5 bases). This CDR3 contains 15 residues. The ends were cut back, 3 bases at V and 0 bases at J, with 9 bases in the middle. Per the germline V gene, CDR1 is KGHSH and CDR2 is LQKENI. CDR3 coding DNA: TGTGCCAGCTCACCCCCAGGGCTAGCCAAAAACATTCAGTACTTC. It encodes CASSPPGLAKNIQYF.

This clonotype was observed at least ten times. CDR3 amino acids: CASSVVYNQPQHF. The CDR3, as DNA: TGTGCCAGCAGCGTAGTCTACAATCAGCCCCAGCATTTT. The chain recombines TRBV7-2 with TRBJ1-5; D call uncertain. Germline lookup yields CDR1 SGHTA and CDR2 FQGNSA. V gave up 5 bases and J gave up 3 bases, with 8 bases separating them. The CDR3 has 13 amino acids. Together with reference TRBV7-2 and TRBJ1-5, the CDR3 gives the full variable domain: GAGVSQSPSNKVTEKGKDVELRCDPISGHTALYWYRQSLGQGLEFLIYFQGNSAPDKSGLPSDRFSAERTGGSVSTLTIQRTQQEDSAVYLCASSVVYNQPQHFGDGTRLSIL.

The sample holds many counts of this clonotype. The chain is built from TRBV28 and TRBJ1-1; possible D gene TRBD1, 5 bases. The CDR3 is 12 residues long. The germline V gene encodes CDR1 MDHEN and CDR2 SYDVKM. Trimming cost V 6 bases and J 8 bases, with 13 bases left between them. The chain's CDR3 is CASSWGRTEAFF. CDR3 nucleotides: TGTGCCAGCAGCTGGGGTAGGACAGAAGCTTTCTTT.

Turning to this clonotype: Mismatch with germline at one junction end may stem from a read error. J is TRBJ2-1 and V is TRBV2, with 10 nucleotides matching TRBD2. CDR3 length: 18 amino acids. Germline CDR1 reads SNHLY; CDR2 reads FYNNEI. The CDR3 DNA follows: TGTGCCAGCCGTGGGACTAGCGTGGGGGTGAGTTCCTACAATGATCAGTTCTTC. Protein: CASRGTSVGVSSYNDQFF.

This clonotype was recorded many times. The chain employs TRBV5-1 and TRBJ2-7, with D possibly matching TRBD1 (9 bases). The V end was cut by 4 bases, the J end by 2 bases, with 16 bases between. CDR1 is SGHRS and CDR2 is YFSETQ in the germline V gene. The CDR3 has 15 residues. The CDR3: CASSREGTGTYEQYF. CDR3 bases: TGCGCCAGCAGCCGGGAGGGGACAGGGACCTACGAGCAGTACTTC.

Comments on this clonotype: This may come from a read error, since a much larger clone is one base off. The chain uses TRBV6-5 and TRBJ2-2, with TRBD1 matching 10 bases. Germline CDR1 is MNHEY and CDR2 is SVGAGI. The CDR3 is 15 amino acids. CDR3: CACSRTGGYTGELFF. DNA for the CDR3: TGTGCCTGCAGTAGGACAGGGGGGTACACCGGGGAGCTGTTTTTT.

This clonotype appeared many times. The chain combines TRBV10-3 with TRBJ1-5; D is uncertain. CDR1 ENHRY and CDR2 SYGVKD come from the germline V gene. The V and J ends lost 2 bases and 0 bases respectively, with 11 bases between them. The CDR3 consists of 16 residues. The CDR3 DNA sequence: TGTGCCATCAGTGAGGTAAAAAGGAATAGCAATCAGCCCCAGCATTTT. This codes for CAISEVKRNSNQPQHF.

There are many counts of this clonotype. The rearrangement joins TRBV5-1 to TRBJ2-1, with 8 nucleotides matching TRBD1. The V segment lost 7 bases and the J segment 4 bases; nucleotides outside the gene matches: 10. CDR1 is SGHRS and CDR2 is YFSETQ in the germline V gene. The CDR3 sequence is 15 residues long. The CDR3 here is CASCSAGQAYNEQFF. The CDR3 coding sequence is TGCGCCAGCTGCTCCGCGGGACAGGCGTACAATGAGCAGTTCTTC.

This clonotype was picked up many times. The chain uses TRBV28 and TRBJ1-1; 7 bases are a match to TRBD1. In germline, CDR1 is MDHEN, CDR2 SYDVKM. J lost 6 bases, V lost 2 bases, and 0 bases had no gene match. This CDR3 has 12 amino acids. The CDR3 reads CASSLRGPEAFF. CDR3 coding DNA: TGTGCCAGCAGTTTAAGGGGGCCTGAAGCTTTCTTT.

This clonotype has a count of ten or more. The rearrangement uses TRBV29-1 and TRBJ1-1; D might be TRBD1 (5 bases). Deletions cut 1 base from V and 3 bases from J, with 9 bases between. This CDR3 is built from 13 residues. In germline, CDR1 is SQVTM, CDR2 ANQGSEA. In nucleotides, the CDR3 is TGCAGCGTTGAAGGCCAGACAGACACTGAAGCTTTCTTT. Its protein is CSVEGQTDTEAFF.

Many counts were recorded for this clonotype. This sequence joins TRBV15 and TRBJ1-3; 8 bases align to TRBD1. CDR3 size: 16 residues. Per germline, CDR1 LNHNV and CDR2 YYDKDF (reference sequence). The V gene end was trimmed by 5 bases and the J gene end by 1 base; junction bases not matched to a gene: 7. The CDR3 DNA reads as TGTGCCACCAGCCGAGGACAGGGTAGTTCTGGAAACACCATATATTTT. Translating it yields CATSRGQGSSGNTIYF.

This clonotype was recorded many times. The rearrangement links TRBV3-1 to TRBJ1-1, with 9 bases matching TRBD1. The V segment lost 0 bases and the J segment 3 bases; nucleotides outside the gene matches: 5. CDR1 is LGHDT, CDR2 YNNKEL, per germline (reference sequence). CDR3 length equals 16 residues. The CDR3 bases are TGTGCCAGCAGCCAAGATTTCTGGACAGGGGACACTGAAGCTTTCTTT. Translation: CASSQDFWTGDTEAFF. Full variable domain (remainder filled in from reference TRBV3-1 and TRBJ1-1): DTAVSQTPKYLVTQMGNDKSIKCEQNLGHDTMYWYKQDSKKFLKIMFSYNNKELIINETVPNRFSPKSPDKAHLNLHINSLELGDSAVYFCASSQDFWTGDTEAFFGQGTRLTVV.

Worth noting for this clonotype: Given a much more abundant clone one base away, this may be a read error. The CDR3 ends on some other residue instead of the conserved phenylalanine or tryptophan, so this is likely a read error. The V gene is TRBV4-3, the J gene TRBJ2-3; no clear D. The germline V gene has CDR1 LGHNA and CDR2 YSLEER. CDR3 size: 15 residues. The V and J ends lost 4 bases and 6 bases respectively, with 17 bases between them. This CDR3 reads CASSPLLLPTDTQYS. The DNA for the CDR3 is TGCGCCAGCAGCCCACTACTCTTACCGACGGATACGCAGTATTCT.

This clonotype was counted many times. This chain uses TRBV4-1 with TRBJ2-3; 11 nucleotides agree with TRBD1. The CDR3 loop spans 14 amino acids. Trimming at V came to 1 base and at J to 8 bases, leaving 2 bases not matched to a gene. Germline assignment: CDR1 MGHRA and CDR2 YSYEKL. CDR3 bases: TGCGCCAGCAGCCAAGCGGGGACAGGGGGTACGCAGTATTTT. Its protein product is CASSQAGTGGTQYF.

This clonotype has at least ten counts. CDR3 in amino acids: CASSYVRDTQYF. CDR3 bases: TGTGCCAGCAGTTACGTTAGGGATACGCAGTATTTT. The rearrangement uses TRBV6-6 and TRBJ2-3; D unresolved. Germline loops: CDR1 MNHNY, CDR2 SVGAGI (reference sequence). The CDR3 has 12 residues. Trimming took off 2 bases at V and 6 bases at J, with 6 bases between the two ends.

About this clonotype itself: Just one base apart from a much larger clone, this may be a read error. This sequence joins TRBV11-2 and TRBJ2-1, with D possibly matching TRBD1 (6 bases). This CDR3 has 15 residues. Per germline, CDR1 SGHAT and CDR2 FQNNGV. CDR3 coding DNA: TGTGCCAGCAGCTTGACGGCAGGGGCCTACAATGAGCAGTCCTTC. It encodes CASSLTAGAYNEQSF.

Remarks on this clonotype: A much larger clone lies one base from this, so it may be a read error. The CDR3 coding sequence is TGTGCCAGCAGTTTTGGACAGGGAATCGGGGATATGCAGTATTTT. It translates to CASSFGQGIGDMQYF. The chain uses TRBV27 and TRBJ2-3, with TRBD1 identical over 8 bases. The CDR3 consists of 15 residues. Germline lookup yields CDR1 MNHEY and CDR2 SMNVEV (reference sequence).

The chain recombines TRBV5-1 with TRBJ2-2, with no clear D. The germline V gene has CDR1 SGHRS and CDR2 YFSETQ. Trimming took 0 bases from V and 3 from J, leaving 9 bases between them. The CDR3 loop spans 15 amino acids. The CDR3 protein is CASSLVGSDTGELFF. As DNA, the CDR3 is TGCGCCAGCAGCTTGGTGGGCTCCGACACCGGGGAGCTGTTTTTT.

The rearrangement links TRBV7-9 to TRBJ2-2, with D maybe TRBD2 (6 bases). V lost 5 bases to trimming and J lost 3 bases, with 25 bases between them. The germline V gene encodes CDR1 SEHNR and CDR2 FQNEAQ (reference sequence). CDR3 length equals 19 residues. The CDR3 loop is CASSVPGGGSLRDTGELFF. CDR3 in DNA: TGTGCCAGCAGCGTACCCGGGGGAGGTAGCCTGAGGGACACCGGGGAGCTGTTTTTT.

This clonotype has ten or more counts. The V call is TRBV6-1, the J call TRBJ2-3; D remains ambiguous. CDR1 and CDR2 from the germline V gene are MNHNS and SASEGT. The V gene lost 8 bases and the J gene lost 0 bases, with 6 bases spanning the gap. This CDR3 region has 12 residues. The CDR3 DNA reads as TGTGCCAGCTCCGGGAGCACAGATACGCAGTATTTT. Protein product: CASSGSTDTQYF.

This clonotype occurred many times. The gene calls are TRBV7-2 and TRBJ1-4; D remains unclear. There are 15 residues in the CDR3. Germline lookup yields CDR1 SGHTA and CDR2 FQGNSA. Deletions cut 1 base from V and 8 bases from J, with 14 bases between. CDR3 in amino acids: CASSLVSGSREKLFF. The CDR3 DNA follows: TGTGCCAGCAGCTTAGTGTCGGGGTCCCGGGAAAAACTGTTTTTT.

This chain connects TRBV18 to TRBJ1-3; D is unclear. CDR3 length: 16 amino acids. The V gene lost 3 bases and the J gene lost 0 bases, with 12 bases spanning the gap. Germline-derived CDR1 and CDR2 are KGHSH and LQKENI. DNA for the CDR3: TGTGCCAGCTCACCTTCCGTATCAAGCTCTGGAAACACCATATATTTT. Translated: CASSPSVSSSGNTIYF.

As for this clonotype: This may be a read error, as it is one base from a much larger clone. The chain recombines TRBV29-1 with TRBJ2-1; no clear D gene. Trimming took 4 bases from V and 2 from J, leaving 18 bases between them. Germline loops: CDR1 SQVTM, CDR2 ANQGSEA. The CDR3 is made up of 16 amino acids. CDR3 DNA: TGCAGCGTTGCAGTCATCCCGGTAGAACCCTACAATGAGCAGTTCTTC. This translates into CSVAVIPVEPYNEQFF.

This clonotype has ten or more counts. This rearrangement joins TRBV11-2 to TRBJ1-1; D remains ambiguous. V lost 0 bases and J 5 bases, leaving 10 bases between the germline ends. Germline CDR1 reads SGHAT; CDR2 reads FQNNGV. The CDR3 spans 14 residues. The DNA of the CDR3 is TGTGCCAGCAGCTTAGATCTGGGCGGAACTGAAGCTTTCTTT. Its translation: CASSLDLGGTEAFF.

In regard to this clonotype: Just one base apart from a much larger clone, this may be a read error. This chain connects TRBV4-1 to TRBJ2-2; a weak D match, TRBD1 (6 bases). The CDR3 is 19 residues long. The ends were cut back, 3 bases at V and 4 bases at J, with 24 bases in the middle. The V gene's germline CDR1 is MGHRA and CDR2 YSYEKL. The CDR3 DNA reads TGCGCCAGCAGCCACTCCAGGGGTCCGGGACAACGAGCCACCGGGGAGCTGTTTTTT. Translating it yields CASSHSRGPGQRATGELFF.

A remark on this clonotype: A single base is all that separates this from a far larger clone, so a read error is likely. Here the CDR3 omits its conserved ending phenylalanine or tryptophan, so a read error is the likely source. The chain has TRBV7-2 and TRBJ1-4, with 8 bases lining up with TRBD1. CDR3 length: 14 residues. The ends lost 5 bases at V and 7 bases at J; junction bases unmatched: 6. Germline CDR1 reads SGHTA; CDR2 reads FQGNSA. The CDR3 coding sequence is TGTGCCAGCAGCGAAGGGACAGGTGGTGAAAAACTGTTTCTT. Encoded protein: CASSEGTGGEKLFL.